The present TCR beta chain was sequenced within a study of cytomegalovirus exposure and HLA in healthy donors. This CDR3 contains 13 residues. With 0 bases removed from V and 7 bases from J, the gap between germline ends came to 10 bases. Germline CDR1 is SGHRS and CDR2 is YFSETQ. PCR involved 60 Vbeta and 13 Jbeta primers. Generated by immunoSEQ multiplex PCR, the TCRdb table keeps only in-frame clones and is missing some. This table has fewer than 140,000 clones, more than 65% appearing once. The chain recombines TRBV5-1 with TRBJ1-2; D unresolved. Specimen: PBMCs. The clonotype was recovered from a woman between 45 and 65 years old in good health and CMV-seropositive. CDR3 in amino acids: CASSLVEVGGYTF. In DNA form, the CDR3 reads TGCGCCAGCAGCTTGGTTGAGGTGGGTGGCTACACCTTC.